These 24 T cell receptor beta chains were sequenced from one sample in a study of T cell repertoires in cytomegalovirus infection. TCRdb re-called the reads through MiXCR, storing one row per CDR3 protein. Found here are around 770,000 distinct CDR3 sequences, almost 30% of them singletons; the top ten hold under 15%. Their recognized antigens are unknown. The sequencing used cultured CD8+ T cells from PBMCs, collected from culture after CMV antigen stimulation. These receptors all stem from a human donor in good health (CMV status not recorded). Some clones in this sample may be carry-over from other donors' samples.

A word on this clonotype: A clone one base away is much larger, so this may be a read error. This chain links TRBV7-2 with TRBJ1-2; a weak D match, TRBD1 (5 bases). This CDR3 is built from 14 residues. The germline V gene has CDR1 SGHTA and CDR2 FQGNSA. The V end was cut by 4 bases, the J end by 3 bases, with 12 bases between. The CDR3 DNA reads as TGTGCCAGCAGCTACTTCAGGGAGGACTATGGCTACACCTTC. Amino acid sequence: CASSYFREDYGYTF.

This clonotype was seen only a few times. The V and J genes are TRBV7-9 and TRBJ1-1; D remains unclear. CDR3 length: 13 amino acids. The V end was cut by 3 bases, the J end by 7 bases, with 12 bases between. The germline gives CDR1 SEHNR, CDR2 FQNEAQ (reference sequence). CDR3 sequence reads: CASSLQGSDEAFF. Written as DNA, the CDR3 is TGTGCCAGCAGCTTGCAAGGGAGCGATGAAGCTTTCTTT.

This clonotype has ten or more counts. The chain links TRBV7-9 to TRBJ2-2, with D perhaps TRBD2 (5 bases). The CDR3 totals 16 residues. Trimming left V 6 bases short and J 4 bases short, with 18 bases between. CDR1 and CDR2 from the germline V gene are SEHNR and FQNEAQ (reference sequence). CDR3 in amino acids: CASSSSLSLGTGELFF. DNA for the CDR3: TGTGCCAGCAGTTCTAGCCTATCCCTCGGCACCGGGGAGCTGTTTTTT.

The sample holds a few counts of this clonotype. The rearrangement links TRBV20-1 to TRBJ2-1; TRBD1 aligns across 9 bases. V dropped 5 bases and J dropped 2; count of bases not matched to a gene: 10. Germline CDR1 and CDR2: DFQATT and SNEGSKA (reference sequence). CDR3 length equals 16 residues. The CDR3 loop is CSAQSPGTGTYNEQFF. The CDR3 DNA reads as TGCAGTGCTCAATCCCCCGGGACAGGGACCTACAATGAGCAGTTCTTC.

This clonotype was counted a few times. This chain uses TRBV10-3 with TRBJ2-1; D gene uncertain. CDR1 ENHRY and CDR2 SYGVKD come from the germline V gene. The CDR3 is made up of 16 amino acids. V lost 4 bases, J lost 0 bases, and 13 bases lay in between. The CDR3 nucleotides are TGTGCCATCAGTGCGGATGGACCGAGCTCCTACAATGAGCAGTTCTTC. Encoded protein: CAISADGPSSYNEQFF.

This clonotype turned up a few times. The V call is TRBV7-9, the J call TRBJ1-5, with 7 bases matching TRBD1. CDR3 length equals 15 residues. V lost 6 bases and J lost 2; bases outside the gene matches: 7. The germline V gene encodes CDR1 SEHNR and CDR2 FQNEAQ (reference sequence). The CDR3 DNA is TGTGCCAGCAGTCCACAGGGGATAGGCAATCAGCCCCAGCATTTT. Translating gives CASSPQGIGNQPQHF.

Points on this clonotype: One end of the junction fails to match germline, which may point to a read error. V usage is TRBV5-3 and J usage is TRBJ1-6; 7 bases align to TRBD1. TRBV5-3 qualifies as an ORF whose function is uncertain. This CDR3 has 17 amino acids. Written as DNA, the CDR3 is TGTGCCAGCAGCTTGGGATACACCGGGACAGATAATTCACCCCTCCACTTT. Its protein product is CASSLGYTGTDNSPLHF.

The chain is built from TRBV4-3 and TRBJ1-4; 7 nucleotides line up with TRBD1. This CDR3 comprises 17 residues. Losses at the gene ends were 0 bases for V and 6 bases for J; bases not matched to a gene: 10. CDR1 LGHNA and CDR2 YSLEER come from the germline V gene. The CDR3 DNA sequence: TGCGCCAGCAGCCAAGAGAGGGACAGTTGGGTAGATGAAAAACTGTTTTTT. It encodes CASSQERDSWVDEKLFF.

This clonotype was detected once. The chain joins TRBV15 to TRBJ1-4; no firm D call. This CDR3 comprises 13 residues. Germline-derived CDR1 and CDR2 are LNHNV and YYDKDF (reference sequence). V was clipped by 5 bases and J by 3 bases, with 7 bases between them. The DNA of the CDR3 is TGTGCCACCAGCGGGCGGGCTAATGAAAAACTGTTTTTT. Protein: CATSGRANEKLFF.

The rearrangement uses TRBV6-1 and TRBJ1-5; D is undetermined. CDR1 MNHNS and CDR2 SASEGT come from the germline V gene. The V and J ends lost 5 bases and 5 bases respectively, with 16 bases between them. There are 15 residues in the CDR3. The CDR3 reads CASSKYTGSDQPQHF. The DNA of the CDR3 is TGTGCCAGCAGTAAGTACACGGGGTCCGATCAGCCCCAGCATTTT.

The CDR3 protein is CASRSGESSYNSPLHF. The CDR3 bases are TGTGCCAGCAGGAGTGGGGAAAGCTCCTATAATTCACCCCTCCACTTT. The chain uses TRBV6-2 or TRBV6-3 and TRBJ1-6; D unclear. The CDR3 runs 16 residues. Trimming pared 6 bases from V and 0 bases from J, leaving 12 bases between. The germline V gene encodes CDR1 MNHEY and CDR2 SVGEGT.

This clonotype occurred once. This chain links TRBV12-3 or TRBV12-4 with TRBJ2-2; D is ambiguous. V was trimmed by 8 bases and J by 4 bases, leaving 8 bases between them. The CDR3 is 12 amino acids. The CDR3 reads CASRYPTGELFF. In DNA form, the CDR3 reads TGTGCCAGCCGCTACCCCACCGGGGAGCTGTTTTTT.

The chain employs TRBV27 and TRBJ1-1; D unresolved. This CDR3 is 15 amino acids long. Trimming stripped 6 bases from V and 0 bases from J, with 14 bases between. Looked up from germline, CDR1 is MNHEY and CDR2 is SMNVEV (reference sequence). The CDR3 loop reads CASRRSPGMNTEAFF. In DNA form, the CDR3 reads TGTGCCAGCAGAAGGAGCCCGGGGATGAACACTGAAGCTTTCTTT.

The DNA for the CDR3 is TGTGCCAGTAGTACTCCAAGAGAGACATACACCTTC. Amino acids: CASSTPRETYTF. This chain uses TRBV19 with TRBJ1-2; no clear D gene. Germline V gene sequence: CDR1 LNHDA, CDR2 SQIVND (reference sequence). V lost 4 bases and J lost 11, with 14 bases in between. The CDR3 is made up of 12 amino acids. Combining the CDR3 with reference TRBV19 and TRBJ1-2 gives the whole variable domain DGGITQSPKYLFRKEGQNVTLSCEQNLNHDAMYWYRQDPGQGLRLIYYSQIVNDFQKGDIAEGYSVSREKKESFPLTVTSAQKNPTAFYLCASSTPRETYTFGSGTRLTVV.

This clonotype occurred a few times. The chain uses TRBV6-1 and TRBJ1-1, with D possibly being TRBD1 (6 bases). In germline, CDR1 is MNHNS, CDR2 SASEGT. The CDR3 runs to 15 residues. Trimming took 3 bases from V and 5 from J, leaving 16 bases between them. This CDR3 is CASSEEGGLITEAFF. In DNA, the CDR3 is TGTGCCAGCAGTGAGGAAGGGGGGCTTATTACTGAAGCTTTCTTT.

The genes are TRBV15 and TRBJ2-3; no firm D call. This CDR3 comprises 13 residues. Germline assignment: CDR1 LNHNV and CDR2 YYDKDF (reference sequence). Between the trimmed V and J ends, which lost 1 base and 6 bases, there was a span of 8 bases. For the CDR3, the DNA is TGTGCCACCAGCAGAGGGCCGGAGGATACGCAGTATTTT. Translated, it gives CATSRGPEDTQYF.

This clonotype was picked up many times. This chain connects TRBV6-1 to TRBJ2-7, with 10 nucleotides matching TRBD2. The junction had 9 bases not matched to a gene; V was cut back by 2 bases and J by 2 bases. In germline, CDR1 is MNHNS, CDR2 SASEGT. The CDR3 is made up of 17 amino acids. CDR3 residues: CASSERGLAQLPYEQYF. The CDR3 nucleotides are TGTGCCAGCAGTGAACGGGGACTAGCGCAGCTTCCCTACGAGCAGTACTTC.

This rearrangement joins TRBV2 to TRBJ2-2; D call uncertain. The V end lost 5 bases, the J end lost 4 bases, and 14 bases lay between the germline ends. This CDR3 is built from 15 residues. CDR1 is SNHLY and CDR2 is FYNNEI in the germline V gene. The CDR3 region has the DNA TGTGCCAGCAGTTCCGTGGGTCGTGGCACCGGGGAGCTGTTTTTT. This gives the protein CASSSVGRGTGELFF.

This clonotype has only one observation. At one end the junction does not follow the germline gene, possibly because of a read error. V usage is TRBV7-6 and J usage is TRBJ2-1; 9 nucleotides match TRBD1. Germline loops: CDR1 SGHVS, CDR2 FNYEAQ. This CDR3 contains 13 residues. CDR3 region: CASSPHPGQGQFF. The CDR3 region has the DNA TGTGCTAGCAGCCCCCACCCGGGACAGGGTCAGTTCTTC.

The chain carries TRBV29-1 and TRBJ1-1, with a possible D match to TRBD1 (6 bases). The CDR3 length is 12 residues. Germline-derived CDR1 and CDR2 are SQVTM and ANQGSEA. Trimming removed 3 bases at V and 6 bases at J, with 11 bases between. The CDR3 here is CSVDPRGPEAFF. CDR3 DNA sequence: TGCAGCGTTGACCCCCGGGGGCCTGAAGCTTTCTTT.

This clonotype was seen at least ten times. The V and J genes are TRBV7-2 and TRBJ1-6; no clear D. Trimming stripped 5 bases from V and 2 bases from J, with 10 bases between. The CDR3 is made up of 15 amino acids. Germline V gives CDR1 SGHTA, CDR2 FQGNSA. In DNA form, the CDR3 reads TGTGCCAGCAGCCGCGGGTCTACCTATAATTCACCCCTCCACTTT. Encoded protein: CASSRGSTYNSPLHF.

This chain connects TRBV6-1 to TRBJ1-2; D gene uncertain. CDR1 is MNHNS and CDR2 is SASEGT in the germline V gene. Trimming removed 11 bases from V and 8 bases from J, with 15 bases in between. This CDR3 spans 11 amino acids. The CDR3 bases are TGTGCCCTCCTCGGAGTTGACGGCTACACCTTC. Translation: CALLGVDGYTF.

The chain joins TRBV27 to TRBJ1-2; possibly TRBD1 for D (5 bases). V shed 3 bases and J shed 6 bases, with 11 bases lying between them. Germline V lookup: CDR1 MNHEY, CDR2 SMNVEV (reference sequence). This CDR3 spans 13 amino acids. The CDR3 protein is CASSFYSGNGYTF. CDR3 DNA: TGTGCCAGCAGTTTTTATTCAGGGAATGGCTACACCTTC.

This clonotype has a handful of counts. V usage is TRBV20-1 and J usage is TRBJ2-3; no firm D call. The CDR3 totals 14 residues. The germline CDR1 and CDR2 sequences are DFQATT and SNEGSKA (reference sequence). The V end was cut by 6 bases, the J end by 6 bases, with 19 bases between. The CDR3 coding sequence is TGCAGTGCCCCCCCGCTACGGTTTGGGGATACGCAGTATTTT. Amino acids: CSAPPLRFGDTQYF.